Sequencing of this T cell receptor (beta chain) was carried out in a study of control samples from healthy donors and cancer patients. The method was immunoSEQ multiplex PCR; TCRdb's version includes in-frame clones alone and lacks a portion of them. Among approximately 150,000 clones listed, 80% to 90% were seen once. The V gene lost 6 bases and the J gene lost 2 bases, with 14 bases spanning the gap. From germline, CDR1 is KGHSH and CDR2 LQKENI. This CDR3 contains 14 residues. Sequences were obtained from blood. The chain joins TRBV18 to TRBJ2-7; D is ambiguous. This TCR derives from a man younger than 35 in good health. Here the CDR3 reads CASSTAGVTYEQYF. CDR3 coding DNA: TGTGCCAGCTCCACCGCTGGGGTGACCTACGAGCAGTACTTC.